The source of this T cell receptor beta chain is a study of beta chain features in type 1 diabetes listed by TCRdb under 2018. For the study in its entirety: Patients and healthy donors did not differ in mean age, gender distribution, total cell number or subset yield. Across all samples, fewer than 130 million sorted cells were examined, and cell number per subset correlated strongly with RNA yield. Regulatory and stem cell-like memory subsets were obtained from only 8 patients and roughly 8 healthy donors, while naive and central memory subsets were obtained from all 28 donors. The study compared TCRB repertoires of sorted circulating CD4+ T cell subsets between recently diagnosed type 1 diabetes patients and matched healthy donors.

The High Capacity cDNA Reverse Transcription Kit was used to reverse transcribe all of the isolated RNA, meaning that expressed TCRB transcripts were what got sequenced. Deep immunoSEQ sequencing was applied to naive, central memory and regulatory T cell samples, giving an average of about 3.8 million total reads per sample. Sorted cells were lysed in RLT buffer and RNA was extracted with DNase-treated RNeasy Micro or Mini kits, depending on cell number. Each cell subset was processed on its own to prevent cross-contamination, while patient and healthy donor samples were processed together. The immunoSEQ multiplex PCR was used to amplify TCRB sequences from cDNA, generating 87-bp fragments that spanned the CDR3 region. Sequencing of the amplicons was performed on the Illumina HiSeq platform. As for how the authors treated the data: Synthetic template baselines were used to correct PCR bias computationally, reads within Hamming distance 2 were collapsed, and singletons that could not be merged were discarded. Reads were aligned against IMGT to assign V, D and J genes, CDR3 length and insertions or deletions at six rearrangement sites. Within each subset, clonotype counts were normalized to sorted cell number, after which true diversity and Gini coefficients were computed with the tcR R package. The overlap coefficient, calculated on TCRB nucleotide sequences, was used to measure repertoire sharing. In TCRdb, the immuneACCESS table is reduced to in-frame sequences with V and J assigned. These tables do not hold every clone; where another copy was compared, an unresolved V gene accounts for under half, and the others remain unexplained. The DNA was the basis for D and trimming; V, J and clone size are from that table. Across this sample there are 130,000 or so clones, with 9% seen only once. Approximately 0.7% of the sample rests with the top ten.

The germline V gene specifies KGHSH as CDR1 and LQKENI as CDR2. From V the trimming removes 3 bases and from J it removes 7 bases, while the gene matches leave 8 bases of the junction unaccounted for. The CDR3, cysteine through phenylalanine, is 14 amino acids long. Of the read, only the CDR3 DNA is kept; its 42 bases are in frame from base 1. Study-level results and caveats: In all four CD4+ subsets, TCRB CDR3 length was moderately but significantly shorter in type 1 diabetes patients. Fewer insertions and more nucleotide deletions at VDJ recombination sites were observed in patients with type 1 diabetes, implying thymic rearrangement abnormalities. Because cDNA was sequenced instead of genomic DNA, activated cells with high expression could be over-represented, although the groups did not differ in activation or CD3 levels. Because small numbers of individuals were included in the HLA sub-analyses, any influence of HLA type on TCRB rearrangement was left unresolved. Naive, central memory and regulatory TCRB repertoires appeared more similar among patients than among healthy donors. Shorter templates might have been favored by PCR, but patient and control samples were amplified and corrected together, so both groups would have been affected equally by any skew.

From each donor, a single peripheral blood sample of approximately 0.11 L on average was drawn into heparinised tubes. A BD FACSAria II was used to sort naive, central memory, regulatory and stem cell-like memory CD4+ T cells with a panel that included CD45RO, CCR7, CD25, CD127, CD95 and CD27. Purity was above 98% for every sorted population. PBMCs were isolated right away by Lymphoprep density gradient centrifugation and were stained directly, without culture. So that batch effects would be minimized, each experiment stained and sorted samples in pairs, pairing one healthy donor with one patient. As concerns this clone: Its antigen is not yet known. Base qualities are not at hand, and no much larger clone is one base apart.

The sequence was collected from a young man with type 1 diabetes. The material sequenced was central memory CD4+ T cells from blood. The chain is made from TRBV18 and TRBJ1-2, and 7 bases in between align with TRBD1. The DNA sequence is TGTGCCAGCTCACCCGAAACTACAGGGGTTGGCTACACCTTC. This codes for CASSPETTGVGYTF.